These 17 T cell receptor beta chains were all obtained from the same sample, sequenced in a study of blood T cell repertoires in COVID-19. Sequenced by immunoSEQ multiplex PCR; TCRdb stores in-frame clones only, minus some. The sample holds 300,000 to 350,000 clones; more than 70% are singletons and the top ten take 6% to 8.5%. The specimen was peripheral blood. These receptors originate from an older woman with COVID-19, enrolled during active disease.

This chain uses TRBV27 with TRBJ2-3; D is perhaps TRBD2 (5 bases). V was cut by 7 bases and J by 5 bases, with 16 bases left in between. CDR3 length: 14 amino acids. Germline loops: CDR1 MNHEY, CDR2 SMNVEV (reference sequence). CDR3 in amino acids: CASIPPRGLDTQYF. The CDR3, as DNA: TGTGCCAGCATCCCCCCTCGCGGACTAGATACGCAGTATTTT.

This sequence joins TRBV30 and TRBJ1-1, with D perhaps TRBD1 (5 bases). The CDR3 sequence is 11 residues long. Germline V gene sequence: CDR1 GTSNPN, CDR2 SVGIG (reference sequence). V was cut by 7 bases and J by 4 bases, with 10 bases left in between. CDR3 DNA sequence: TGTGCCTCCCCGGGGGGCACTGAAGCTTTCTTT. Its translation is CASPGGTEAFF.

This chain joins TRBV29-1 and TRBJ1-2, with D tentatively TRBD1 (5 bases). CDR1 is SQVTM, CDR2 ANQGSEA, per germline. V was shortened by 7 bases and J by 10 bases, with 10 bases between the two germline ends. The CDR3 consists of 9 residues. CDR3 sequence (DNA): TGCAGCGCGCCAGGGAACTACACCTTC. Translating gives CSAPGNYTF.

This chain uses TRBV5-1 with TRBJ1-2, with D possibly TRBD1 on 5 matching bases. The CDR3 runs to 14 residues. Germline CDR1 reads SGHRS; CDR2 reads YFSETQ. Trimming removed 1 base at V and 7 bases at J, with 14 bases between. The CDR3 coding sequence is TGCGCCAGCAGCTTGAGCGGGGGAGAGAGTGGCTACACCTTC. This gives the protein CASSLSGGESGYTF. Combining the CDR3 with reference TRBV5-1 and TRBJ1-2 gives the whole variable domain KAGVTQTPRYLIKTRGQQVTLSCSPISGHRSVSWYQQTPGQGLQFLFEYFSETQRNKGNFPGRFSGRQFSNSRSEMNVSTLELGDSALYLCASSLSGGESGYTFGSGTRLTVV.

Remarks on this clone: At one end, the junction sequence differs from germline, possibly due to a read error. This chain links TRBV5-1 with TRBJ2-3; TRBD2 is a possible D gene (5 bases). CDR1 and CDR2 from the germline V gene are SGHRS and YFSETQ. This CDR3 region has 13 residues. The CDR3, as DNA: TGCGCCAGCAGCTTACCTAGCAAAGATACGCAGTATTTT. Residues: CASSLPSKDTQYF.

This clone appeared a single time. V is TRBV19 and J is TRBJ2-3; TRBD2 matches 14 bases. From germline, CDR1 is LNHDA and CDR2 SQIVND (reference sequence). V shed 5 bases and J 0 bases; nucleotides not matched to a gene: 4. CDR3 length: 17 residues. CDR3 region: CASSLWTSGGSTDTQYF. The CDR3 nucleotides are TGTGCCAGTAGTCTCTGGACTAGCGGGGGGAGCACAGATACGCAGTATTTT.

The chain combines TRBV4-3 with TRBJ2-3; 9 positions agree with TRBD2. Germline trimming cut 1 base from V and 2 bases from J; bases unmatched to any gene: 10. Germline V gene data show CDR1 as LGHNA and CDR2 as YSLEER. The CDR3 loop spans 18 amino acids. The CDR3 spells CASSQVYPSGVNTDTQYF. CDR3 bases: TGCGCCAGCAGCCAAGTTTATCCTAGCGGGGTAAACACAGATACGCAGTATTTT.

The chain employs TRBV9 and TRBJ2-5, with D possibly matching TRBD1 (5 bases). The CDR3 runs to 16 residues. Trimming took off 0 bases at V and 3 bases at J, with 15 bases between the two ends. The germline V gene encodes CDR1 SGDLS and CDR2 YYNGEE. The chain's CDR3 is CASSVGLRETEETQYF. In DNA form, the CDR3 reads TGTGCCAGCAGCGTAGGGTTACGCGAGACAGAAGAGACCCAGTACTTC.

The V and J genes are TRBV28 and TRBJ2-7; possible D gene TRBD2, 5 bases. CDR3 size: 12 residues. Germline V gene lookup returns CDR1 MDHEN and CDR2 SYDVKM. V lost 5 bases and J 6 bases, leaving 11 bases between the germline ends. The chain's CDR3 is CASSTPAGEQYF. The CDR3 coding sequence is TGTGCCAGCAGTACCCCCGCGGGCGAGCAGTACTTC.

The chain joins TRBV12-3 or TRBV12-4 to TRBJ1-5; the match to TRBD1 covers 8 bases. This CDR3 region has 13 residues. The J segment lost 3 bases and the V segment lost 5 bases, leaving 0 bases of the junction unmatched. The CDR3 region is CASSQGANQPQHF. The CDR3, as DNA: TGTGCCAGCAGTCAGGGGGCCAATCAGCCCCAGCATTTT.

The chain employs TRBV6-4 and TRBJ1-2; TRBD1 matches at 10 bases. CDR3 length: 15 amino acids. Germline CDR1 and CDR2: MRHNA and SNTAGT. V lost 3 bases and J lost 8; bases outside the gene matches: 9. The CDR3 loop reads CASSDPGTGVRGYTF. Here the CDR3 DNA reads TGTGCCAGCAGTGATCCCGGGACAGGGGTCCGGGGCTACACCTTC.

This chain links TRBV19 with TRBJ1-5, with 7 nucleotides matching TRBD1. CDR1 is LNHDA, CDR2 SQIVND, per germline (reference sequence). V gave up 5 bases and J gave up 11 bases; unmatched junction bases: 12. The CDR3 is made up of 14 amino acids. CDR3 nucleotides: TGTGCCAGTAGTGATCAGGGGGTAATGTCGACCCAGCATTTT. This translates into CASSDQGVMSTQHF.

This rearrangement joins TRBV13 to TRBJ2-3; 8 bases are a match to TRBD1. The germline V gene has CDR1 PRHDT and CDR2 FYEKMQ (reference sequence). The CDR3 has 16 residues. V was pared by 5 bases and J by 2 bases, with 9 bases of the junction left unmatched. CDR3 bases: TGTGCCAGCAGCAGAGGGACAGGACAAATCACAGATACGCAGTATTTT. Residues: CASSRGTGQITDTQYF.

This chain links TRBV4-1 with TRBJ2-3; 8 bases match TRBD1. Per germline, CDR1 MGHRA and CDR2 YSYEKL. Trimming took 2 bases from V and 4 from J; bases not matched to a gene: 5. CDR3 length: 15 residues. CDR3 coding DNA: TGCGCCAGCAGCCAAACCCGGACAGGGTCAGATACGCAGTATTTT. Translated, it gives CASSQTRTGSDTQYF.

This clone was recorded only once. The rearrangement uses TRBV24-1 and TRBJ2-5; D possibly corresponds to TRBD1 (6 bases). This CDR3 has 14 residues. CDR1 KGHDR and CDR2 SFDVKD come from the germline V gene. The V and J ends lost 4 bases and 5 bases respectively, with 13 bases between them. CDR3 in amino acids: CATSEQGEGETQYF. Written as DNA, the CDR3 is TGTGCCACCAGTGAACAGGGTGAGGGGGAGACCCAGTACTTC.

This clone came up once. V usage is TRBV4-2 and J usage is TRBJ1-6; 7 bases line up with TRBD1. Trimming cost V 2 bases and J 6 bases; bases outside gene matches: 16. This CDR3 comprises 19 residues. Germline V gene sequence: CDR1 LGHNA, CDR2 YNFKEQ. CDR3 loop: CASSQLYSTGSLGNSPLHF. In nucleotides, the CDR3 is TGTGCCAGCAGCCAATTATATTCGACAGGGTCGCTAGGTAATTCACCCCTCCACTTT.

The chain employs TRBV27 and TRBJ1-5; a possible D gene is TRBD1 (6 bases). CDR1 MNHEY and CDR2 SMNVEV come from the germline V gene (reference sequence). Trimming stripped 3 bases from V and 4 bases from J, with 13 bases between. The CDR3 runs 15 residues. The CDR3 nucleotides are TGTGCCAGCAGTTTTAGGTGGGACACAAATCAGCCCCAGCATTTT. It translates to CASSFRWDTNQPQHF.